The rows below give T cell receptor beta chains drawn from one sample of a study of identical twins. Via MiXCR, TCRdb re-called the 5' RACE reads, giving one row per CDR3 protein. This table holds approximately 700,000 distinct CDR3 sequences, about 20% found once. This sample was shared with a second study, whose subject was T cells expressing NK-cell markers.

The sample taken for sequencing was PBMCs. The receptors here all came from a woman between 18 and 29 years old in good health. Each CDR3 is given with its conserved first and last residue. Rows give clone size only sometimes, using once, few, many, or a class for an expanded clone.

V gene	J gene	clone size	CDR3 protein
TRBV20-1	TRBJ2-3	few	CSAQTSGTDTQYF
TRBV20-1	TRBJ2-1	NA	CSARGPQGGYNEQFF
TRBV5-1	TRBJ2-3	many	CASSVVQGADTQYF
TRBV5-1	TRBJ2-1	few	CASSPRTVYNEQFF
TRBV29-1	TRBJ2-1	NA	CSVEAGSEQFF
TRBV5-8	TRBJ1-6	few	CASSIGQADSPLHF
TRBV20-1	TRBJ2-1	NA	CSASKAGVLNEQFF
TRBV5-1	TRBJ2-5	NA	CASSRLVQETQYF
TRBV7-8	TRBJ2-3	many	CASARERADTQYF
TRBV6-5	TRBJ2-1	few	CASSYTPAGGQNEQFF
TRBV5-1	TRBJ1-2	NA	CASSTDRGRLYGYTF
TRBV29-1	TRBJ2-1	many	CSAQGGRDLTYNEQFF
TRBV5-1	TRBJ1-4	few	CASSGQGSGEKLFF
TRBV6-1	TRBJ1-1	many	CATGERRTGRGDEAFF
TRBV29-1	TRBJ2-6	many	CSVGGAEPGRKSSGANVLTF
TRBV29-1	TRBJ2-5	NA	CSVEPTDRQETQYF
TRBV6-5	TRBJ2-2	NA	CASSYRTGELFF
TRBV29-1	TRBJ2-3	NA	CSVDPGFGTQYF
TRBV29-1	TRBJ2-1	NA	CSVGSDEQFF
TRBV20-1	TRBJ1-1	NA	CSARRGGFTEAFF
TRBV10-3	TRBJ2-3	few	CAISLLAEHITDTQYF
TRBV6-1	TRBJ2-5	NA	CASSGTPLETQYF
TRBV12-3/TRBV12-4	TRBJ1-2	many	CASTSGYGYTF
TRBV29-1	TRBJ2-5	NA	CSVDGQGGQETQYF
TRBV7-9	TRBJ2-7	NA	CASSLWGAGRSHEQYF
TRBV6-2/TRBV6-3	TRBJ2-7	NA	CASSYSKWSQGSYEQYF
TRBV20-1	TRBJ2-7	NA	CSAREGGLSYEQYF
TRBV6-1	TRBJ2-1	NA	CASGFTAFYNEQFF
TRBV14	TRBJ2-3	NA	CASSPHPVDTQYF
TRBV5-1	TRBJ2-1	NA	CASSPTSSGSHNEQFF
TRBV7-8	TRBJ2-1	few	CASRRFNEQFF
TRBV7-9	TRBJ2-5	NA	CASSPLATQETQYF
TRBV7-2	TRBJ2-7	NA	CASRERGTYEQYF
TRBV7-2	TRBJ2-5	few	CASSLEGNNPETQYF
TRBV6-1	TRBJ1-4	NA	CASSIRAPTNEKLFF
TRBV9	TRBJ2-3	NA	CASSVGPMEDTQYF
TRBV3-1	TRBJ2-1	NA	CASSQTSGGTYNEQFF
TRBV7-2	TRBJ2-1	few	CASSLFKGEQFF
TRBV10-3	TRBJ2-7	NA	CAISRDRGPDEQYF
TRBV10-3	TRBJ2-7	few	CAISQGMDEQYF
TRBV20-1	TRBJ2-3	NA	CSARDDSMNTDTQYF
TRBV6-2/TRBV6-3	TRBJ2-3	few	CASRRRGENRDTRDTQYF
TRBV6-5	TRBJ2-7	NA	CASSYVDGQAYEQYF
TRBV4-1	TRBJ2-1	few	CASSQLAGGVDNEQFF
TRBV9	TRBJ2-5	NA	CASSVGGLEETQYF
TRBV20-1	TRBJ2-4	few	CSAAKAGRGNIQYF
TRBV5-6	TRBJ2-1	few	CASSQGLAGGSEQFF
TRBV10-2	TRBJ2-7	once	CASSHRVPPFEQYF
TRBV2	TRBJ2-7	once	CAGTDRFLAGQYF
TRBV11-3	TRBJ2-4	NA	CASSQVAGEIAKNIQYF
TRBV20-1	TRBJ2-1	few	CSGVSNEQFF
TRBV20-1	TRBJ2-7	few	CSASRGGAQYEQYF
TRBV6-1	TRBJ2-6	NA	CASSEHVLTF
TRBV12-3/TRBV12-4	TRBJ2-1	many	CASLREWGEQFF
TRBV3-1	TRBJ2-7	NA	CASSQDSTEVYEQYF
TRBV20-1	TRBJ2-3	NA	CSATLAGSTDTQYF
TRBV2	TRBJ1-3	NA	CASLRDSGNTIYF
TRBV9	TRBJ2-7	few	CASSGGLPYEQYF
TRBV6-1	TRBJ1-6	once	CASRSSLGSPLHF
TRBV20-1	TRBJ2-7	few	CSARAIGQGYEQYF